This TCR beta chain was found in a study of spatial heterogeneity in lung cancer. Looking at the study overall: Detection of beta-chain sequences consistently exceeded that of alpha-chain sequences. For the average unique TCR and UMI combination, more than 8.5 occurrences appeared in raw reads.

Time point reported: sample taken at primary tumor resection. Material for sequencing was whole RNA from tumor, nontumor lung or frozen PBMC, left unsorted. V was shortened by 2 bases and J by 8 bases, with 15 bases between the two germline ends. The length of the CDR3 is 14 residues. Germline V gene sequence: CDR1 DFQATT, CDR2 SNEGSKA (reference sequence). Broader study findings: How many expanded intratumoral alpha and beta TCRs were present tracked the tumor mutation count, which was a count of nonsynonymous mutations.

This clonotype was observed at least ten times. Its cognate antigen is unknown. Because the library targeted alpha chains, this beta chain is an off-target read whose size means little. TCRdb itself ran the 5' RACE reads through MiXCR, one entry per CDR3 protein. The repertoire has about 9,600 distinct CDR3 sequences, approximately 12% of them found once; the top ten carry 10%. The clonotype was recovered from a male donor with early-stage non-small cell lung cancer. The source was lung tumor tissue, collected at surgery. V and J are TRBV20-1 and TRBJ1-4; D might be TRBD1 (6 bases). The DNA for the CDR3 is TGCAGTGCTAGAATGAAGGGGGACGAAGAAAAACTGTTTTTT. Protein sequence: CSARMKGDEEKLFF.